This T cell receptor (beta chain) was documented in a study of blood T cell repertoires in COVID-19. TCRdb keeps only in-frame clones here, not all; method: immunoSEQ multiplex PCR. Of approximately 300,000 clones in the sample, roughly nine tenths were seen once. Participants reported their clinical history, and cohort assignment relied on those reports. This CDR3 has 14 amino acids. Trimming cost V 4 bases and J 3 bases, with 12 bases left between them. Germline V lookup: CDR1 LNHDA, CDR2 SQIVND (reference sequence). This receptor was identified in a woman younger than 45 who had been exposed to COVID-19. The chain uses TRBV19 and TRBJ1-2, with D possibly being TRBD1 (5 bases). Source material: PBMCs or T cells enriched from blood (not recorded which). CDR3 loop: CASSRGGRHYGYTF. For the CDR3, the DNA is TGTGCCAGTAGTAGGGGGGGTCGACACTATGGCTACACCTTC.